This TCR beta chain is drawn from a study of blood T cell repertoires in COVID-19. Trimming took off 3 bases at V and 0 bases at J, with 6 bases between the two ends. This CDR3 contains 14 residues. CDR1 is MNHNS, CDR2 SASEGT, per germline. The data were produced by immunoSEQ multiplex PCR, yet TCRdb's version contains in-frame clones alone and is incomplete. The sample yields about 380,000 clones, roughly 80% seen once. The chain combines TRBV6-1 with TRBJ2-4; D gene unclear. Sequencing input: peripheral blood. The clonotype was recovered from a human donor with acute or convalescent COVID-19. The donor label of this sample is uncertain. The CDR3 reads CASSELLAKNIQYF. CDR3 nucleotide sequence: TGTGCCAGCAGTGAGTTATTAGCCAAAAACATTCAGTACTTC.